One sample yielded the 31 T cell receptor beta chains listed below, sequenced in a study of glioma-infiltrating T cells. TCR alpha and beta CDR3 regions were amplified from RNA using iRepertoire nested multiplex PCR. Each CDR3 protein is one row after TCRdb ran MiXCR on the multiplex PCR reads. The sample shows 20,000 to 25,000 distinct CDR3 sequences, 20% to 25% of them seen only once. The specimen sequenced was glioma tissue, nonneoplastic brain tissue, or PBMCs (not recorded which). The receptors derive from a human donor with low-grade glioma or glioblastoma, undergoing nonglioma brain surgery, or in good health (not recorded which).

The chain couples TRBV4-2 to TRBJ1-4; 7 positions match TRBD1. The CDR3 spans 14 residues. V shed 1 base and J 7 bases; nucleotides not matched to a gene: 3. Germline V gene sequence: CDR1 LGHNA, CDR2 YNFKEQ. CDR3 region: CASSQGQGREKLFF. In nucleotides, the CDR3 is TGTGCCAGCAGCCAAGGACAGGGTCGTGAAAAACTGTTTTTT.

Details on this clonotype: The junction shows a germline mismatch at one end, possibly a read error. CDR3 nucleotide sequence: TGCGCCCGCAGCTTGCCCTTCGGGAACACCATATATTTT. Protein sequence: CARSLPFGNTIYF. The chain uses TRBV5-1 and TRBJ1-3; D is undetermined. The CDR3 contains 13 residues. From germline, CDR1 is SGHRS and CDR2 YFSETQ.

Points on this clonotype: It may be a read error: a sequence one base away is much more abundant. The V call is TRBV7-2, the J call TRBJ1-3; D unclear. This CDR3 is 16 amino acids long. In germline, CDR1 is SGHTA, CDR2 FQGNSA. CDR3 nucleotides: TGTGCCCGCAGCTTAGCCGTCGGGTCTACTGGAAACACCATATATTTT. Translated, it gives CARSLAVGSTGNTIYF.

At least ten counts were recorded for this clonotype. The V call is TRBV4-1, the J call TRBJ2-1; weak D call: TRBD1 (5 bases). The CDR3 covers 16 residues. Between the trimmed V and J ends, which lost 0 bases and 4 bases, there was a span of 13 bases. CDR1 is MGHRA and CDR2 is YSYEKL in the germline V gene. The CDR3 here is CASSQDRAGTYNEQFF. CDR3 coding DNA: TGCGCCAGCAGCCAAGACAGGGCAGGAACATACAATGAGCAGTTCTTC.

As concerns this clonotype: This clone may be a read error of a much larger clone one base away. The chain joins TRBV28 to TRBJ1-1; maybe TRBD1 (5 bases). This CDR3 has 12 amino acids. Germline CDR1 reads MDHEN; CDR2 reads SYDVKM. The CDR3, as DNA: TGTGTCAGCAGTCAAGACAGTTTCGCGACTTTCTTT. The encoded protein is CVSSQDSFATFF.

The genes are TRBV7-2 and TRBJ2-3, with D possibly being TRBD2 (7 bases). Trimming took off 2 bases at V and 5 bases at J, with 23 bases between the two ends. The CDR3 loop spans 18 amino acids. Germline V CDR1 and CDR2: SGHTA, FQGNSA. The CDR3 DNA follows: TGTGCCAGCAGCTTATTTATTCGGACTAGAGGGGGACGAGATACGCAGTATTTT. This sequence encodes CASSLFIRTRGGRDTQYF.

By its share, this clonotype is medium-sized. The rearrangement joins TRBV6-2 or TRBV6-3 to TRBJ2-1; 7 bases agree with TRBD1. CDR3 length: 13 residues. Losses at the gene ends were 0 bases for V and 7 bases for J; bases not matched to a gene: 0. Germline CDR1 MNHEY, CDR2 SVGEGT. The CDR3 sequence is CASSYSRGNEQFF. For the CDR3, the DNA is TGTGCCAGCAGTTACTCCAGGGGGAATGAGCAGTTCTTC.

A remark on this clonotype: Compared with germline, one end of the junction differs, possibly owing to a read error. The rearrangement uses TRBV7-2 and TRBJ2-5; 7 positions agree with TRBD2. CDR1 and CDR2 (germline): SGHTA, FQGNSA. The length of the CDR3 is 15 residues. The CDR3 here is CAGSSRLASAQTQYF. CDR3 in DNA: TGTGCCGGCAGCTCACGACTAGCATCTGCACAGACCCAGTACTTC.

This clonotype has ten or more counts. V and J are TRBV20-1 and TRBJ2-2, with TRBD1 identical over 7 bases. CDR3 size: 16 residues. J gave up 2 bases and V 1 base, and 7 bases lay outside the gene matches. Germline-derived CDR1 and CDR2 are DFQATT and SNEGSKA (reference sequence). Here the CDR3 reads CSARVRGQINTGELFF. In nucleotides, the CDR3 is TGCAGTGCTAGAGTTAGGGGGCAGATTAACACCGGGGAGCTGTTTTTT.

This clonotype was observed at least ten times. This chain connects TRBV28 to TRBJ1-4, with unresolved D. In germline, CDR1 is MDHEN, CDR2 SYDVKM. The CDR3 extends over 12 amino acids. The V end was cut by 5 bases, the J end by 5 bases, with 6 bases between. The DNA for the CDR3 is TGTGCCAGCAGTCCATACAATGAAAAACTGTTTTTT. Protein: CASSPYNEKLFF.

This clonotype appeared many times. The V call is TRBV27, the J call TRBJ2-5; D gene ambiguous. There are 11 residues in the CDR3. The germline V gene has CDR1 MNHEY and CDR2 SMNVEV (reference sequence). The germline V and J ends were trimmed by 8 bases and 5 bases, with 9 bases remaining between them. The DNA of the CDR3 is TGTGCCAGCGGCACTGTGGAGACCCAGTACTTC. This translates into CASGTVETQYF.

The count of this clonotype is one. A read error may account for a junction end that differs from germline. V is TRBV3-1 and J is TRBJ2-7; TRBD1 or TRBD2 may be the D gene (6 bases each). Germline CDR1 reads LGHDT; CDR2 reads YNNKEL (reference sequence). This CDR3 is built from 13 residues. CDR3 loop: CASTYIGGHEQHF. DNA for the CDR3: TGTGCCAGCACCTATATTGGGGGGCACGAGCAGCACTTC.

This clonotype was observed many times. The gene calls are TRBV11-1 and TRBJ2-7; D unclear. CDR3 size: 12 residues. The germline V gene has CDR1 SGHAT and CDR2 FQDESV (reference sequence). Trimming took 5 bases from V and 2 from J, leaving 7 bases between them. In nucleotides, the CDR3 is TGTGCCAGCAGCCCAGGAACCTACGAGCAGTACTTC. Translation: CASSPGTYEQYF. The full variable domain, with the rest looked up from reference TRBV11-1 and TRBJ2-7, is EAEVAQSPRYKITEKSQAVAFWCDPISGHATLYWYRQILGQGPELLVQFQDESVVDDSQLPKDRFSAERLKGVDSTLKIQPAELGDSAMYLCASSPGTYEQYFGPGTRLTVT.

This clonotype came up a few times. The chain joins TRBV18 to TRBJ2-3, with D maybe TRBD2 (6 bases). The CDR3 length is 16 residues. CDR1 is KGHSH, CDR2 LQKENI, per germline. V dropped 1 base and J dropped 2 bases, with 13 bases sitting between them. The CDR3 nucleotides read TGTGCCAGCTCACCACGGGGGGTAGCGACCACAGATACGCAGTATTTT. It translates to CASSPRGVATTDTQYF. The full variable domain, with the rest looked up from reference TRBV18 and TRBJ2-3, is NAGVMQNPRHLVRRRGQEARLRCSPMKGHSHVYWYRQLPEEGLKFMVYLQKENIIDESGMPKERFSAEFPKEGPSILRIQQVVRGDSAAYFCASSPRGVATTDTQYFGPGTRLTVL.

This clonotype was found many times. The rearrangement uses TRBV20-1 and TRBJ2-7, with 7 bases matching TRBD1. CDR1 and CDR2 (germline): DFQATT, SNEGSKA (reference sequence). The J segment lost 4 bases and the V segment lost 0 bases, leaving 12 bases of the junction unmatched. This CDR3 has 16 residues. The CDR3: CSARDTGVTQGYEQYF. The CDR3 DNA is TGCAGTGCTAGAGATACTGGGGTAACACAGGGGTACGAGCAGTACTTC.

Comments on this clonotype: One base away lies a much larger clone, so this may be a sequencing read error. V usage is TRBV4-1 and J usage is TRBJ2-1; 9 bases line up with TRBD2. From germline, CDR1 is MGHRA and CDR2 YSYEKL. The CDR3 totals 15 residues. The CDR3 DNA follows: TGCGCCAGGAGCCAAGGGCTAGCGGGGTACAATGAGCAGTTCTTC. This codes for CARSQGLAGYNEQFF.

This clonotype was seen many times. The chain recombines TRBV28 with TRBJ1-5, with D possibly matching TRBD1 (6 bases). V gave up 6 bases and J gave up 3 bases, with 18 bases separating them. The CDR3 covers 16 residues. Germline values: CDR1 MDHEN, CDR2 SYDVKM. The CDR3 is CASRSLRGQNNQPQHF. The CDR3 coding sequence is TGTGCCAGCAGGTCCCTACGCGGACAGAACAATCAGCCCCAGCATTTT.

This clonotype appeared many times. This chain uses TRBV7-6 with TRBJ1-5; D is uncertain. Germline V gene lookup returns CDR1 SGHVS and CDR2 FNYEAQ. Between the trimmed V and J ends, which lost 1 base and 9 bases, there was a span of 10 bases. The CDR3 contains 13 residues. The CDR3 region has the DNA TGTGCCAGCAGCTTAGAAGAATTCGGGCCCCAGCATTTT. Protein product: CASSLEEFGPQHF.

Many counts were recorded for this clonotype. V is TRBV27 and J is TRBJ1-2; D may be TRBD1 (6 bases). This CDR3 comprises 14 residues. Germline lookup yields CDR1 MNHEY and CDR2 SMNVEV (reference sequence). The V gene lost 5 bases and the J gene lost 5 bases, with 15 bases spanning the gap. This CDR3 reads CASSINRVSYGYTF. CDR3 coding DNA: TGTGCCAGCAGTATCAACAGGGTTTCATATGGCTACACCTTC.

This clonotype has a count of ten or more. The V call is TRBV20-1, the J call TRBJ1-6; D is uncertain. The CDR3 sequence is 14 residues long. The germline V gene has CDR1 DFQATT and CDR2 SNEGSKA (reference sequence). V was cut by 7 bases and J by 0 bases, with 10 bases left in between. The CDR3 nucleotides read TGCAGTGGGAGAGAGGGCTCCTATAATTCACCCCTCCACTTT. Protein: CSGREGSYNSPLHF.

As concerns this clonotype: It may be a read error: a sequence one base away is much more abundant. V gene TRBV3-1 combines with J gene TRBJ1-2; weak D call: TRBD1 (6 bases). V shed 1 base and J shed 7 bases, with 10 bases lying between them. The germline CDR1 and CDR2 sequences are LGHDT and YNNKEL (reference sequence). There are 13 residues in the CDR3. CDR3 sequence reads: CASSQVGGFGYTF. DNA for the CDR3: TGTGCCAGCAGCCAAGTAGGGGGATTTGGCTACACCTTC. The full variable domain, in which reference TRBV3-1 and TRBJ1-2 provide the parts outside the CDR3, is DTAVSQTPKYLVTQMGNDKSIKCEQNLGHDTMYWYKQDSKKFLKIMFSYNNKELIINETVPNRFSPKSPDKAHLNLHINSLELGDSAVYFCASSQVGGFGYTFGSGTRLTVV.

Comments on this clonotype: One end of the junction is discordant with germline, which a read error may explain. V usage is TRBV3-1 and J usage is TRBJ1-1; no clear D gene. The CDR3 runs to 14 residues. The germline V gene has CDR1 LGHDT and CDR2 YNNKEL (reference sequence). The CDR3 here is CASTQGHQSTEAFF. DNA of the CDR3: TGTGCCAGCACCCAAGGGCACCAGTCCACTGAAGCTTTCTTT. Looking up the rest from reference TRBV3-1 and TRBJ1-1 gives the full variable domain: DTAVSQTPKYLVTQMGNDKSIKCEQNLGHDTMYWYKQDSKKFLKIMFSYNNKELIINETVPNRFSPKSPDKAHLNLHINSLELGDSAVYFCASTQGHQSTEAFFGQGTRLTVV.

There are many counts of this clonotype. The chain employs TRBV27 and TRBJ1-4; D remains ambiguous. Trimming took off 3 bases at V and 7 bases at J, with 12 bases between the two ends. This CDR3 has 14 amino acids. Germline assignment: CDR1 MNHEY and CDR2 SMNVEV (reference sequence). The chain's CDR3 is CASSFGGKGEKLFF. The CDR3 DNA follows: TGTGCCAGCAGTTTCGGAGGGAAGGGTGAAAAACTGTTTTTT.

This clonotype has only a few counts. The V and J genes are TRBV7-9 and TRBJ2-3; 8 bases map to TRBD1. CDR1 SEHNR and CDR2 FQNEAQ come from the germline V gene (reference sequence). The J segment lost 1 base and the V segment lost 5 bases, leaving 5 bases of the junction unmatched. The CDR3 is made up of 15 amino acids. The CDR3, as DNA: TGTGCCAGCAGCACCAGGGGGCAAGGCACAGATACGCAGTATTTT. It is translated as CASSTRGQGTDTQYF.

At least ten counts were recorded for this clonotype. The J gene is TRBJ2-5, the V gene TRBV7-9; D remains ambiguous. The CDR3 covers 12 residues. V lost 11 bases and J lost 5, with 15 bases in between. CDR1 SEHNR and CDR2 FQNEAQ come from the germline V gene (reference sequence). The CDR3 sequence: CAGRVLTETQYF. The CDR3 region has the DNA TGTGCCGGACGGGTCTTGACGGAGACCCAGTACTTC.

This clonotype was detected only a few times. The rearrangement links TRBV7-9 to TRBJ2-7, with TRBD1 matching 7 bases. Trimming cost V 5 bases and J 4 bases; bases outside gene matches: 8. The CDR3 sequence is 14 residues long. The germline V gene has CDR1 SEHNR and CDR2 FQNEAQ (reference sequence). The CDR3: CASSSRDRDYEQYF. The CDR3 nucleotides read TGTGCCAGCAGCAGCCGGGACAGAGATTACGAGCAGTACTTC.

The chain carries TRBV4-2 and TRBJ2-1; D is possibly TRBD2 (6 bases). V lost 4 bases to trimming and J lost 5 bases, with 18 bases between them. The germline V gene encodes CDR1 LGHNA and CDR2 YNFKEQ. The CDR3 extends over 16 amino acids. In DNA, the CDR3 is TGTGCCAGCAGCCCGAGGCCGGGACTGGGAAACAATGAGCAGTTCTTC. Translating it yields CASSPRPGLGNNEQFF.

This clonotype was counted only a few times. In DNA form, the CDR3 reads TGTGCCAGTCAAGTTCGTGGTCGGCATCAGCCCCAGCATTTT. This codes for CASQVRGRHQPQHF. This chain uses TRBV19 with TRBJ1-5; D uncertain. Germline CDR1 LNHDA, CDR2 SQIVND (reference sequence). V was pared by 8 bases and J by 5 bases, with 16 bases between. CDR3 size: 14 residues.

This clonotype is labeled medium-sized. The J gene is TRBJ1-5, the V gene TRBV7-6; no clear D gene. CDR3 length: 15 residues. V was pared by 1 base and J by 0 bases, with 7 bases between. The germline gives CDR1 SGHVS, CDR2 FNYEAQ. CDR3 in amino acids: CASSLETYSNQPQHF. The CDR3 DNA sequence: TGTGCCAGCAGCTTAGAGACGTATAGCAATCAGCCCCAGCATTTT.

The rearrangement joins TRBV30 to TRBJ2-1; maybe TRBD1 (5 bases). The germline V gene encodes CDR1 GTSNPN and CDR2 SVGIG (reference sequence). Trimming took 2 bases from V and 2 from J, leaving 10 bases between them. CDR3 size: 14 residues. CDR3 nucleotides: TGTGCCTGGAGTCGCAGGGCGACCTACAATGAGCAGTTCTTC. It is translated as CAWSRRATYNEQFF.

This chain links TRBV3-1 with TRBJ2-3; the D is unclear. Germline V gives CDR1 LGHDT, CDR2 YNNKEL (reference sequence). There are 13 residues in the CDR3. V was trimmed by 0 bases and J by 3 bases, leaving 4 bases between them. The CDR3 reads CASSQEGTDTQYF. In DNA, the CDR3 is TGTGCCAGCAGCCAAGAAGGAACAGATACGCAGTATTTT.